These 20 T cell receptor beta chains were all obtained from the same sample, sequenced in a study of blood T cell repertoires in COVID-19. Sequencing was performed with immunoSEQ multiplex PCR; in TCRdb, only in-frame clones are kept and a portion is missing. The sample includes 200,000 to 250,000 clones, around 90% of them seen just once. The specimen was peripheral blood. The receptors originated from a man aged 18-30 years with active or convalescent COVID-19.

J is TRBJ2-5 and V is TRBV4-1, with D possibly being TRBD2 (6 bases). From germline, CDR1 is MGHRA and CDR2 YSYEKL. This CDR3 comprises 17 residues. The germline V and J ends were trimmed by 0 bases and 1 base, with 15 bases remaining between them. CDR3: CASSQETGGVVQETQYF. CDR3 sequence (DNA): TGCGCCAGCAGCCAAGAAACGGGCGGGGTAGTCCAAGAGACCCAGTACTTC.

The chain couples TRBV6-2 or TRBV6-3 to TRBJ2-1; tentatively, D is TRBD1 (6 bases). The length of the CDR3 is 14 residues. CDR1 and CDR2 (germline): MNHEY, SVGEGT. V was cut by 2 bases and J by 6 bases, with 11 bases left in between. This chain's CDR3 is CASSYNVQGNEQFF. DNA for the CDR3: TGTGCCAGCAGTTACAACGTACAGGGCAATGAGCAGTTCTTC.

The J gene is TRBJ1-6, the V gene TRBV30; the match to TRBD1 covers 7 bases. The CDR3 consists of 14 residues. Germline V gene data show CDR1 as GTSNPN and CDR2 as SVGIG (reference sequence). Germline trimming cut 7 bases from V and 5 bases from J; bases unmatched to any gene: 8. In DNA form, the CDR3 reads TGTGCCTTGGCGAGGGGGCGGAATAATTCACCCCTCCACTTT. This gives the protein CALARGRNNSPLHF.

The CDR3 DNA reads as TGTGCCAGCAGCCATGTAGGGGGACTAGAAGCTTTCGAGCAGTACTTC. Protein: CASSHVGGLEAFEQYF. The V gene is TRBV3-1 (or the pseudogene TRBV3-2), the J gene TRBJ2-7; 8 bases are shared with TRBD2. The CDR3 totals 16 residues. Germline V gives CDR1 LGHDT, CDR2 YNNKEL (reference sequence). After removal of 3 bases from V and 6 bases from J, the junction contained 13 bases not matched to a gene.

V usage is TRBV6-2 or TRBV6-3 and J usage is TRBJ1-2; D is unclear. Germline CDR1 and CDR2: MNHEY and SVGEGT. Trimming cost V 5 bases and J 6 bases, with 22 bases left between them. The CDR3 has 16 amino acids. The DNA for the CDR3 is TGTGCCAGCAGTCCCAGTCGGGCCAAATCGGGAGATGGCTACACCTTC. Translating it yields CASSPSRAKSGDGYTF.

V gene TRBV5-1 combines with J gene TRBJ2-3; 8 bases agree with TRBD2. From germline, CDR1 is SGHRS and CDR2 YFSETQ. With V trimmed by 0 bases and J by 3 bases, 6 bases remained unmatched. This CDR3 spans 16 amino acids. The CDR3: CASSLVSGGPTDTQYF. CDR3 DNA sequence: TGCGCCAGCAGCTTGGTGTCGGGAGGGCCGACAGATACGCAGTATTTT.

The chain employs TRBV3-1 (or the pseudogene TRBV3-2) and TRBJ1-1, with D perhaps TRBD1 (5 bases). The CDR3 consists of 15 residues. The V end lost 3 bases, the J end lost 4 bases, and 15 bases lay between the germline ends. The germline V gene encodes CDR1 LGHDT and CDR2 YNNKEL (reference sequence). The CDR3 coding sequence is TGTGCCAGCAGCCAGTCCCCCTCAGGGATCACTGAAGCTTTCTTT. Its translation: CASSQSPSGITEAFF.

The chain links TRBV27 to TRBJ1-2, with D possibly TRBD1 on 5 matching bases. The CDR3 is 13 amino acids. CDR1 is MNHEY, CDR2 SMNVEV, per germline (reference sequence). Trimming removed 5 bases from V and 8 bases from J, with 15 bases in between. CDR3 DNA: TGTGCCAGCAGTGTGGAGCGGGGCGGCGGCTACACCTTC. Protein: CASSVERGGGYTF.

The V and J genes are TRBV19 and TRBJ1-1; the D gene is possibly TRBD1 (6 bases). CDR1 and CDR2 from the germline V gene are LNHDA and SQIVND (reference sequence). The CDR3 is 14 residues long. Deletions cut 4 bases from V and 1 base from J, with 10 bases between. The CDR3 reads CASSTGGGNTEAFF. CDR3 nucleotide sequence: TGTGCCAGTAGTACGGGGGGCGGGAACACTGAAGCTTTCTTT. The full variable domain, completed using reference TRBV19 and TRBJ1-1, is DGGITQSPKYLFRKEGQNVTLSCEQNLNHDAMYWYRQDPGQGLRLIYYSQIVNDFQKGDIAEGYSVSREKKESFPLTVTSAQKNPTAFYLCASSTGGGNTEAFFGQGTRLTVV.

This clone was seen once. The chain has TRBV6-2 or TRBV6-3 and TRBJ2-5, with D maybe TRBD2 (6 bases). Germline V gives CDR1 MNHEY, CDR2 SVGEGT. V was trimmed by 2 bases and J by 4 bases, leaving 20 bases between them. The CDR3 consists of 17 residues. This chain's CDR3 is CASSYAGYWEASETQYF. In nucleotides, the CDR3 is TGTGCCAGCAGTTACGCTGGCTACTGGGAGGCGTCAGAGACCCAGTACTTC.

CDR3 region: CASSLSEASGSYEQFF. Written as DNA, the CDR3 is TGTGCCAGCAGCTTATCTGAGGCTAGCGGGAGCTATGAGCAGTTCTTC. V gene TRBV7-2 combines with J gene TRBJ2-1, with TRBD2 identical over 10 bases. Per germline, CDR1 SGHTA and CDR2 FQGNSA. This CDR3 is built from 16 residues. V was clipped by 2 bases and J by 8 bases; unmatched bases: 9.

This sequence joins TRBV28 and TRBJ1-5; 9 bases are shared with TRBD1. This CDR3 contains 17 residues. Unmatched junction bases numbered 13, after V lost 5 bases and J lost 5 bases. CDR1 and CDR2 (germline): MDHEN, SYDVKM. CDR3 in amino acids: CASSTHRQTGGHQPQHF. The CDR3 bases are TGTGCCAGCAGTACCCACCGTCAGACAGGGGGGCATCAGCCCCAGCATTTT.

This clone showed up just once. V is TRBV7-9 and J is TRBJ1-5; 7 bases agree with TRBD1. V shed 7 bases and J 3 bases; nucleotides not matched to a gene: 6. The CDR3 has 14 amino acids. Germline values: CDR1 SEHNR, CDR2 FQNEAQ (reference sequence). The CDR3 sequence: CASTATGANQPQHF. The CDR3 coding sequence is TGTGCCAGCACCGCCACAGGGGCCAATCAGCCCCAGCATTTT.

The rearrangement uses TRBV28 and TRBJ2-1, with D perhaps TRBD2 (5 bases). Deletions cut 4 bases from V and 7 bases from J, with 8 bases between. Germline V gene sequence: CDR1 MDHEN, CDR2 SYDVKM. The CDR3 extends over 12 amino acids. This CDR3 reads CASSWTGNEQFF. CDR3 sequence (DNA): TGTGCCAGCAGTTGGACGGGGAATGAGCAGTTCTTC.

The rearrangement uses TRBV30 and TRBJ1-5, with a weak D call TRBD1 (6 bases). With 0 bases removed from V and 3 bases from J, the gap between germline ends came to 12 bases. Looked up from germline, CDR1 is GTSNPN and CDR2 is SVGIG (reference sequence). The CDR3 is 15 amino acids. CDR3 bases: TGTGCCTGGAGTGTAGGGGGAATCGACAATCAGCCCCAGCATTTT. Its protein is CAWSVGGIDNQPQHF. Supplemented by reference TRBV30 and TRBJ1-5, the full variable domain reads SQTIHQWPATLVQPVGSPLSLECTVEGTSNPNLYWYRQAAGRGLQLLFYSVGIGQISSEVPQNLSASRPQDRQFILSSKKLLLSDSGFYLCAWSVGGIDNQPQHFGDGTRLSIL.

The chain has TRBV11-2 and TRBJ2-1, with D hard to call. CDR3 length equals 14 residues. Germline-derived CDR1 and CDR2 are SGHAT and FQNNGV. V was shortened by 0 bases and J by 4 bases, with 7 bases between the two germline ends. CDR3 amino acids: CASSLDGGYNEQFF. The CDR3 bases are TGTGCCAGCAGCTTAGACGGCGGTTACAATGAGCAGTTCTTC. Looking up the rest from reference TRBV11-2 and TRBJ2-1 gives the full variable domain: EAGVAQSPRYKIIEKRQSVAFWCNPISGHATLYWYQQILGQGPKLLIQFQNNGVVDDSQLPKDRFSAERLKGVDSTLKIQPAKLEDSAVYLCASSLDGGYNEQFFGPGTRLTVL.

The chain has TRBV9 and TRBJ1-2, with TRBD1 matching 10 bases. Germline V gene lookup returns CDR1 SGDLS and CDR2 YYNGEE. V trimming: 6 bases; J trimming: 4 bases; junction bases outside the gene matches: 21. The length of the CDR3 is 19 residues. The CDR3 DNA sequence: TGTGCCAGCACCGAAGGATTACCATTGACAGGGGGCGGTCGCTATGGCTACACCTTC. Translation gives CASTEGLPLTGGGRYGYTF.

The chain is built from TRBV14 and TRBJ1-6, with 7 bases aligning to TRBD1. Germline assignment: CDR1 SGHDN and CDR2 FVKESK. The length of the CDR3 is 14 residues. The J segment lost 9 bases and the V segment lost 0 bases, leaving 2 bases of the junction unmatched. DNA for the CDR3: TGTGCCAGCAGCCAAGAAACAGGGGCTTCACCCCTCCACTTT. It codes for CASSQETGASPLHF.

V is TRBV7-8 and J is TRBJ1-5; TRBD1 might be the D (6 bases). Germline V gene lookup returns CDR1 SGHVS and CDR2 FQNEAQ. V lost 4 bases, J lost 5 bases, and 12 bases lay in between. The CDR3 runs to 14 residues. For the CDR3, the DNA is TGTGCCAGCAGCTCTACAGGGTACGATCAGCCCCAGCATTTT. Translating gives CASSSTGYDQPQHF.

V is TRBV7-9 and J is TRBJ2-2; D call uncertain. CDR3 length: 12 residues. The V end was cut by 3 bases, the J end by 6 bases, with 5 bases between. The V gene's germline CDR1 is SEHNR and CDR2 FQNEAQ (reference sequence). CDR3 in amino acids: CASSFLSGELFF. CDR3 sequence (DNA): TGTGCCAGCAGCTTTTTATCCGGGGAGCTGTTTTTT. The full variable domain, rest sourced from reference TRBV7-9 and TRBJ2-2, is DTGVSQNPRHKITKRGQNVTFRCDPISEHNRLYWYRQTLGQGPEFLTYFQNEAQLEKSRLLSDRFSAERPKGSFSTLEIQRTEQGDSAMYLCASSFLSGELFFGEGSRLTVL.